The next 3 T cell receptor beta chains were all read from a single sample in a study of T-cell memory formation after mild COVID-19. MiXCR, applied by TCRdb to the 5' RACE reads, yields one record per CDR3 protein. This table holds approximately 410,000 distinct CDR3 sequences, 23% found once. Input material: PBMCs or a T cell subset sorted from them (not recorded which). The receptors come from an adult woman who had mild COVID-19 (a few samples of this study predate the infection). Cell type and time point are not known.

This clonotype turned up a few times. The chain has TRBV29-1 and TRBJ2-7; D is unresolved. The V end was cut by 6 bases, the J end by 3 bases, with 24 bases between. The CDR3 contains 16 residues. In germline, CDR1 is SQVTM, CDR2 ANQGSEA. As DNA, the CDR3 is TGCAGCGTGATAAGTAGACACGGGTATGAGCTCTACGAGCAGTACTTC. Translation gives CSVISRHGYELYEQYF.

This clonotype was found a few times. The chain has TRBV20-1 and TRBJ2-1, with 9 bases fitting TRBD2. Germline CDR1 reads DFQATT; CDR2 reads SNEGSKA (reference sequence). This CDR3 spans 14 amino acids. With 5 bases clipped from V and 7 bases from J, the junction kept 9 bases outside the gene matches. In DNA, the CDR3 is TGCAGTGCTTCTAGCGGGGCTTGGTCGAATGAGCAGTTCTTC. Protein product: CSASSGAWSNEQFF.

This clonotype was observed once. The chain carries TRBV11-3 and TRBJ2-2; TRBD1 might be the D (6 bases). V was clipped by 2 bases and J by 0 bases, with 10 bases between them. Germline V gene lookup returns CDR1 SGHNT and CDR2 YENEEA. This CDR3 contains 16 residues. CDR3 sequence (DNA): TGTGCCAGCAGCTTACAACAGGGCTCGAACACCGGGGAGCTGTTTTTT. Translated, it gives CASSLQQGSNTGELFF.